This entry lists 18 T cell receptor beta chains sequenced from one sample in a study of blood T cells in healthy people across ages. A second PCR of roughly 6 to 12 cycles used a sample-barcoded 5' primer and a J-beta primer mix. TCRdb recomputed calls from the 5' RACE reads with MiXCR, one row per CDR3 protein. The sample has some 800,000 distinct CDR3 sequences, around two fifths seen once; the top ten hold around 21%. The sequenced sample was blood. The source is a man between 60 and 75 years old in good health.

The chain carries TRBV7-2 and TRBJ2-1; the D gene is possibly TRBD1 (5 bases). Trimming removed 2 bases from V and 7 bases from J, with 9 bases in between. This CDR3 contains 13 residues. The germline gives CDR1 SGHTA, CDR2 FQGNSA. This CDR3 reads CASSLTTANEQFF. The CDR3 DNA follows: TGTGCCAGCAGCTTAACGACAGCGAATGAGCAGTTCTTC.

The rearrangement uses TRBV4-3 and TRBJ2-5; D gene unclear. The J call is uncertain, as TRBJ2-7 better fits the DNA end. The CDR3 has 15 residues. CDR1 is LGHNA and CDR2 is YSLEER in the germline V gene. CDR3 DNA: TGCGCCAGCAGCCAAGATTGGGTAGGGTCCTACGAGCAGTACTTC. Encoded protein: CASSQDWVGSYEQYF.

There are a few counts of this clonotype. The CDR3: CASRAGTGSETQYF. CDR3 coding DNA: TGTGCCAGCAGAGCCGGGACAGGGTCGGAGACCCAGTACTTC. The J gene is TRBJ2-7, the V gene TRBV2; TRBD1 agrees at 9 bases. The tail of the sequence fits TRBJ2-5 better, so the J call may be wrong. This CDR3 spans 14 amino acids. Germline V CDR1 and CDR2: SNHLY, FYNNEI.

In this sample, this clonotype turned up many times. The V and J genes are TRBV20-1 and TRBJ2-3; D gene uncertain. Germline CDR1 reads DFQATT; CDR2 reads SNEGSKA (reference sequence). V shed 1 base and J shed 4 bases, with 0 bases lying between them. The CDR3 contains 10 residues. CDR3 sequence reads: CSARADTQYF. The DNA for the CDR3 is TGCAGTGCTAGAGCAGATACGCAGTATTTT.

This clonotype was counted between two and nine times. V is TRBV6-6 and J is TRBJ2-1, with a tentative D call TRBD2 (6 bases). CDR1 and CDR2 from the germline V gene are MNHNY and SVGAGI (reference sequence). Trimming shortened V by 2 bases and J by 7 bases, and 15 bases separated the two germline ends. CDR3 size: 15 residues. The CDR3 coding sequence is TGTGCCAGCAGTTACGAGGGACTTTCTAGAAATGAGCAGTTCTTC. Translating gives CASSYEGLSRNEQFF.

J is TRBJ2-3 and V is TRBV30; D possibly corresponds to TRBD2 (5 bases). In germline, CDR1 is GTSNPN, CDR2 SVGIG (reference sequence). Trimming removed 2 bases at V and 6 bases at J, with 12 bases between. CDR3 length: 13 amino acids. CDR3 loop: CAWSPGVPDTQYF. The CDR3 region has the DNA TGTGCCTGGAGTCCCGGGGTACCCGATACGCAGTATTTT.

The chain is built from TRBV29-1 and TRBJ2-5, with 11 bases lining up with TRBD2. The CDR3 has 16 residues. The V segment lost 5 bases and the J segment 0 bases; nucleotides outside the gene matches: 8. The germline CDR1 and CDR2 sequences are SQVTM and ANQGSEA. CDR3 loop: CSVTGSSGGYQETQYF. The DNA of the CDR3 is TGCAGCGTTACCGGATCTAGCGGGGGGTACCAAGAGACCCAGTACTTC.

Comment on this clonotype: A clone one base away is much larger, so this may be a read error. The chain couples TRBV7-3 to TRBJ2-3; TRBD2 agrees at 11 bases. The germline gives CDR1 SGHTA, CDR2 FQGTGA. The CDR3 has 15 residues. The CDR3 is CACSLAGGSTDTQYF. The CDR3 nucleotides read TGTGCCTGCAGCTTAGCGGGGGGGAGCACAGATACGCAGTATTTT.

This clonotype was picked up a small number of times. The chain couples TRBV20-1 to TRBJ2-4; 12 nucleotides line up with TRBD1. Matching the DNA end better, TRBJ2-7 makes the J call doubtful. The germline CDR1 and CDR2 sequences are DFQATT and SNEGSKA (reference sequence). The CDR3 runs 14 residues. CDR3 region: CSARLGTGGREQYF. CDR3 DNA: TGCAGTGCTAGACTCGGGACAGGGGGCCGCGAGCAGTACTTC.

In its sample, this clonotype was seen a few times. The chain recombines TRBV20-1 with TRBJ2-1, with 14 bases fitting TRBD2. Trimming cost V 1 base and J 10 bases; bases outside gene matches: 9. Germline CDR1 reads DFQATT; CDR2 reads SNEGSKA (reference sequence). The CDR3 length is 16 residues. The CDR3: CSARVPTSGGAGEQFF. CDR3 nucleotide sequence: TGCAGTGCTAGAGTCCCGACTAGCGGGGGGGCCGGCGAGCAGTTCTTC.

V gene TRBV5-1 combines with J gene TRBJ2-2; D might be TRBD2 (6 bases). Germline CDR1 SGHRS, CDR2 YFSETQ. V was pared by 7 bases and J by 4 bases, with 17 bases between. This CDR3 is 15 amino acids long. In nucleotides, the CDR3 is TGCGCCAGCCAAAACGACGGCGGGGTCACCGGGGAGCTGTTTTTT. Translating it yields CASQNDGGVTGELFF.

This sequence joins TRBV6-2 or TRBV6-3 and TRBJ2-5, with D possibly being TRBD1 (5 bases). Trimming removed 4 bases from V and 4 bases from J, with 16 bases in between. From germline, CDR1 is MNHEY and CDR2 SVGEGT. This CDR3 contains 15 residues. The CDR3: CASSFTHRKGETQYF. The CDR3, as DNA: TGTGCCAGCAGTTTCACCCACAGGAAGGGAGAGACCCAGTACTTC.

This chain joins TRBV10-2 and TRBJ2-7, with 7 bases fitting TRBD1. V lost 6 bases to trimming and J lost 4 bases; unmatched junction nucleotides: 9. The CDR3 has 14 residues. The germline CDR1 and CDR2 sequences are WSHSY and SAAADI. For the CDR3, the DNA is TGCGCCAGCAGCCGGGACAGTTTAATTTACGAGCAGTACTTC. This encodes CASSRDSLIYEQYF.

The chain uses TRBV5-1 and TRBJ2-3; 7 bases fit TRBD1. Losses at the gene ends were 0 bases for V and 1 base for J; bases not matched to a gene: 8. The CDR3 sequence is 17 residues long. Per the germline V gene, CDR1 is SGHRS and CDR2 is YFSETQ. In DNA, the CDR3 is TGCGCCAGCAGCTTGGCCAAGACAGGGAGAGGCACAGATACGCAGTATTTT. Its protein product is CASSLAKTGRGTDTQYF.

J is TRBJ1-5 and V is TRBV6-5; perhaps TRBD1 as D (5 bases). Germline V lookup: CDR1 MNHEY, CDR2 SVGAGI. Trimming cost V 2 bases and J 9 bases, with 11 bases left between them. The CDR3 has 13 residues. The CDR3 nucleotides read TGTGCCAGCAGTTACACGGAGGGGTCGCCCCAGCATTTT. Its protein is CASSYTEGSPQHF.

This clonotype has a handful of counts. V usage is TRBV7-2 and J usage is TRBJ2-5; possibly TRBD2 for D (6 bases). Trimming cost V 4 bases and J 5 bases, with 20 bases left between them. The CDR3 contains 16 residues. CDR1 and CDR2 from the germline V gene are SGHTA and FQGNSA. CDR3 coding DNA: TGTGCCAGCAGCTCAAAACTACTAGCTTCAGGGGAGACCCAGTACTTC. Translating gives CASSSKLLASGETQYF.

This clonotype was found many times. This could be a read error, since a much larger clone is one nucleotide away. The rearrangement uses TRBV12-3 or TRBV12-4 and TRBJ2-4, with 10 bases aligning to TRBD1. V dropped 4 bases and J dropped 7; count of bases not matched to a gene: 10. This CDR3 contains 16 residues. CDR3 amino acids: CASSSTAGQGLNIQYF. In DNA, the CDR3 is TGTGCCAGCAGTTCCACGGCGGGACAGGGGTTGAACATTCAGTACTTC.

J is TRBJ2-3 and V is TRBV7-2; TRBD2 might be the D (6 bases). CDR1 is SGHTA, CDR2 FQGNSA, per germline. The CDR3 consists of 15 residues. The V gene lost 5 bases and the J gene lost 4 bases, with 16 bases spanning the gap. CDR3 residues: CASSIRERRSDTQYF. CDR3 in DNA: TGTGCCAGCAGCATTCGGGAGAGAAGGTCAGATACGCAGTATTTT.